One and the same sample provided the 20 T cell receptor beta chains below, sequenced in a study of cytomegalovirus exposure and HLA in healthy donors. The PCR had 60 Vbeta and 13 Jbeta primers. Generated by immunoSEQ multiplex PCR, the TCRdb table keeps only in-frame clones and is missing some. The profile shows around 170,000 clones, 80% of them singletons. Sequencing was carried out using PBMCs. The receptors shown here come from a woman aged 50 to 65 in good health and CMV-seropositive.

V gene TRBV28 combines with J gene TRBJ1-5; D not certain. Germline loops: CDR1 MDHEN, CDR2 SYDVKM. The CDR3 totals 15 residues. V lost 3 bases to trimming and J lost 6 bases, with 15 bases between them. CDR3 loop: CASSFRLASRQPQHF. In DNA, the CDR3 is TGTGCCAGCAGTTTCAGGTTGGCCAGCCGTCAGCCCCAGCATTTT.

The chain joins TRBV5-1 to TRBJ2-3; D is possibly TRBD2 (6 bases). The CDR3 is 15 amino acids. The V end was cut by 3 bases, the J end by 0 bases, with 11 bases between. The germline V gene has CDR1 SGHRS and CDR2 YFSETQ. The CDR3 DNA reads as TGCGCCAGCAGCTCTGGCGGGACTAGCACAGATACGCAGTATTTT. Residues: CASSSGGTSTDTQYF. The full variable domain, completed using reference TRBV5-1 and TRBJ2-3, is KAGVTQTPRYLIKTRGQQVTLSCSPISGHRSVSWYQQTPGQGLQFLFEYFSETQRNKGNFPGRFSGRQFSNSRSEMNVSTLELGDSALYLCASSSGGTSTDTQYFGPGTRLTVL.

A few counts support this clone. The rearrangement joins TRBV14 to TRBJ2-1, with 7 bases matching TRBD2. The V gene end was trimmed by 2 bases and the J gene end by 3 bases; junction bases not matched to a gene: 4. Per germline, CDR1 SGHDN and CDR2 FVKESK. CDR3 length: 15 residues. CDR3 sequence: CASSQTRGDYNEQFF. CDR3 DNA sequence: TGTGCCAGCAGCCAAACCCGGGGGGACTACAATGAGCAGTTCTTC.

This sequence joins TRBV28 and TRBJ1-2; 7 nucleotides agree with TRBD1. CDR3 length equals 14 residues. With V trimmed by 3 bases and J by 3 bases, 4 bases remained unmatched. From germline, CDR1 is MDHEN and CDR2 SYDVKM. In nucleotides, the CDR3 is TGTGCCAGCAGTTTGCCAGGGGGTTACTATGGCTACACCTTC. Translating it yields CASSLPGGYYGYTF.

This clone showed up just a few times. The gene calls are TRBV7-8 and TRBJ2-7; D uncertain. The CDR3 is 16 residues long. Trimming removed 5 bases from V and 2 bases from J, with 19 bases in between. Germline CDR1 reads SGHVS; CDR2 reads FQNEAQ. CDR3 protein: CASSRWKRTTPYEQYF. CDR3 nucleotide sequence: TGTGCCAGCAGCCGATGGAAGCGAACCACCCCCTACGAGCAGTACTTC.

For this clone: In the same sample, other DNA sequences code for this CDR3. V usage is TRBV7-2 and J usage is TRBJ2-1, with 8 bases identical to TRBD2. The CDR3 length is 15 residues. V shed 2 bases, J shed 1 base, and the junction held 1 base outside the gene matches. Per germline, CDR1 SGHTA and CDR2 FQGNSA. This CDR3 is CASSLSGSSYNEQFF. CDR3 in DNA: TGTGCCAGCAGCTTAAGCGGGAGTTCCTACAATGAGCAGTTCTTC.

The chain couples TRBV28 to TRBJ1-2, with a weak D call TRBD1 (6 bases). The CDR3 is made up of 14 amino acids. Germline lookup yields CDR1 MDHEN and CDR2 SYDVKM. V shed 3 bases and J shed 4 bases, with 12 bases lying between them. CDR3 loop: CASSLAQGPYGYTF. DNA for the CDR3: TGTGCCAGCAGTTTGGCCCAGGGGCCCTATGGCTACACCTTC.

The J gene is TRBJ2-5, the V gene TRBV5-4; no clear D gene. The CDR3 loop spans 16 amino acids. The germline CDR1 and CDR2 sequences are SGHNT and YYREEE (reference sequence). Trimming left V 0 bases short and J 4 bases short, with 16 bases between. Here the CDR3 DNA reads TGTGCCAGCAGCTTGGACGGCGGTACCCCCCGAGAGACCCAGTACTTC. Its translation is CASSLDGGTPRETQYF.

V is TRBV7-2 and J is TRBJ2-6; D uncertain. V dropped 7 bases and J dropped 2 bases, with 12 bases sitting between them. CDR3 size: 15 residues. Germline assignment: CDR1 SGHTA and CDR2 FQGNSA. The CDR3 spells CASIGTRPGANVLTF. CDR3 in DNA: TGTGCCAGCATCGGAACGCGGCCTGGGGCCAACGTCCTGACTTTC.

This chain uses TRBV9 with TRBJ2-1; 8 nucleotides align to TRBD2. The CDR3 spans 14 residues. CDR1 and CDR2 from the germline V gene are SGDLS and YYNGEE. With 1 base clipped from V and 6 bases from J, the junction kept 3 bases outside the gene matches. This CDR3 reads CASSVREGSNEQFF. CDR3 bases: TGTGCCAGCAGCGTACGGGAGGGTTCCAATGAGCAGTTCTTC.

The rearrangement joins TRBV28 to TRBJ2-1; 13 bases are shared with TRBD2. J gave up 9 bases and V 5 bases, and 13 bases lay outside the gene matches. The CDR3 sequence is 17 residues long. The germline V gene has CDR1 MDHEN and CDR2 SYDVKM. CDR3 in amino acids: CASSLGTSGARGGEQFF. CDR3 bases: TGTGCCAGCAGTCTAGGGACTAGCGGGGCCCGGGGGGGTGAGCAGTTCTTC.

The chain is built from TRBV14 and TRBJ2-2, with a possible D match to TRBD2 (6 bases). This CDR3 region has 16 residues. Trimming removed 0 bases at V and 6 bases at J, with 14 bases between. CDR1 is SGHDN, CDR2 FVKESK, per germline. This chain's CDR3 is CASSQDRGEVPGELFF. The CDR3 DNA reads as TGTGCCAGCAGCCAAGATCGAGGGGAGGTCCCCGGGGAGCTGTTTTTT.

This rearrangement joins TRBV11-1 to TRBJ2-7; 7 positions agree with TRBD2. After removal of 7 bases from V and 0 bases from J, the junction contained 6 bases not matched to a gene. There are 14 residues in the CDR3. Germline V gene sequence: CDR1 SGHAT, CDR2 FQDESV (reference sequence). For the CDR3, the DNA is TGTGCCAGCACCTTTGGGGGGGACTCCTACGAGCAGTACTTC. Amino acid sequence: CASTFGGDSYEQYF.

This clone was picked up one time. This chain links TRBV28 with TRBJ1-1; a possible D gene is TRBD1 (5 bases). The CDR3 runs to 14 residues. V was pared by 5 bases and J by 5 bases, with 15 bases between. The germline V gene has CDR1 MDHEN and CDR2 SYDVKM. The CDR3 bases are TGTGCCAGCAGTGCGGTCGGGGGTTGGACTGAAGCTTTCTTT. Amino acids: CASSAVGGWTEAFF.

The rearrangement joins TRBV6-4 to TRBJ2-1; TRBD2 might be the D (6 bases). Germline V gene lookup returns CDR1 MRHNA and CDR2 SNTAGT. Trimming removed 8 bases at V and 4 bases at J, with 12 bases between. This CDR3 spans 13 amino acids. Here the CDR3 DNA reads TGTGCCAGCTCGAGCGGGCGATACAATGAGCAGTTCTTC. Translated, it gives CASSSGRYNEQFF.

The chain joins TRBV15 to TRBJ2-1, with 7 bases fitting TRBD2. There are 15 residues in the CDR3. In germline, CDR1 is LNHNV, CDR2 YYDKDF (reference sequence). The J segment lost 6 bases and the V segment lost 1 base, leaving 6 bases of the junction unmatched. The CDR3 sequence: CATSRVSGTGNEQFF. DNA of the CDR3: TGTGCCACCAGCAGAGTCAGCGGGACGGGCAATGAGCAGTTCTTC. Full variable domain (remainder filled in from reference TRBV15 and TRBJ2-1): DAMVIQNPRYQVTQFGKPVTLSCSQTLNHNVMYWYQQKSSQAPKLLFHYYDKDFNNEADTPDNFQSRRPNTSFCFLDIRSPGLGDTAMYLCATSRVSGTGNEQFFGPGTRLTVL.

The V gene is TRBV16, the J gene TRBJ1-3, with D perhaps TRBD1 (6 bases). Germline V gives CDR1 KGHSY, CDR2 FQNENV. The V end was cut by 4 bases, the J end by 4 bases, with 29 bases between. The CDR3 is 20 residues long. CDR3 protein: CASSPPPAGGGVPFGNTIYF. The CDR3 DNA sequence: TGTGCCAGCAGCCCTCCACCCGCGGGGGGGGGCGTCCCGTTCGGAAACACCATATATTTT.

Only a few counts were recorded for this clone. The chain employs TRBV4-3 and TRBJ2-7, with 8 positions matching TRBD1. Trimming took 3 bases from V and 3 from J; bases not matched to a gene: 7. The CDR3 loop spans 15 amino acids. Germline CDR1 is LGHNA and CDR2 is YSLEER. The CDR3 is CASSHSVTGVYEQYF. The CDR3 DNA follows: TGCGCCAGCAGCCACTCCGTGACAGGGGTCTACGAGCAGTACTTC.

The J gene is TRBJ1-2, the V gene TRBV29-1; 9 bases map to TRBD1. CDR3 length equals 17 residues. The germline CDR1 and CDR2 sequences are SQVTM and ANQGSEA. V lost 4 bases, J lost 1 base, and 13 bases stayed unmatched. The CDR3 region has the DNA TGCAGCGTTGCGGACTATTTCGACAGGGGGAATAACTATGGCTACACCTTC. Translation gives CSVADYFDRGNNYGYTF.

The chain employs TRBV5-1 and TRBJ2-7, with TRBD2 identical over 11 bases. V lost 3 bases, J lost 4 bases, and 6 bases stayed unmatched. The CDR3 extends over 15 amino acids. Germline CDR1 and CDR2: SGHRS and YFSETQ. CDR3 sequence: CASSSGASGGYEQYF. The DNA of the CDR3 is TGCGCCAGCAGCTCCGGGGCTAGCGGGGGGTACGAGCAGTACTTC.